This T cell receptor beta chain was recovered during a study of blood T cell repertoires in COVID-19. Study-wide context: The United States, Italy and Spain provided the acute and convalescent COVID-19 samples. In each case, the material was cDNA or gDNA derived from T cells, B-cell-depleted T cells, or PBMCs.

CDR1 SGHTA and CDR2 FQGNSA come from the germline V gene. The CDR3 is 16 amino acids. Trimming left V 3 bases short and J 2 bases short, with 15 bases between. Only in-frame clones appear in the TCRdb table, and some are missing; sequencing was by immunoSEQ multiplex PCR. This table holds tens of thousands of clones, roughly nine tenths found once. The TCR comes from a human donor in a cohort sampled during active COVID-19. The sample was peripheral blood. This chain uses TRBV7-2 with TRBJ2-3; tentatively, D is TRBD2 (5 bases). The CDR3 sequence is CASSFLPDFPTDTQYF. CDR3 DNA sequence: TGTGCCAGCAGCTTCCTCCCGGACTTCCCCACAGATACGCAGTATTTT.